The 20 T cell receptor beta chains reported below all come from one sample, sequenced in a study of shared clonotypes between healthy human individuals. Assay used: immunoSEQ multiplex PCR; TCRdb lists only in-frame clones, some missing. The repertoire holds roughly 770,000 clones, around 96% seen once, with less than 0.25% in the top ten. Positively selected for CCR7, the CD45RO-negative cells used as naive CD8 cells excluded terminally differentiated effector memory CD45RA+ cells. Sequenced sample: naive CD8+ T cells sorted from blood. Source of these receptors: a young man in good health.

This chain connects TRBV12-5 to TRBJ2-5, with TRBD1 as a possible D gene (5 bases). The CDR3 sequence is 15 residues long. Germline V CDR1 and CDR2: LGHNT, FRNRAP. V lost 1 base and J lost 5, with 14 bases in between. The CDR3 region has the DNA TGTGCTAGTGGTTTGGGCCAGGGAATTTTCGAGACCCAGTACTTC. Translating gives CASGLGQGIFETQYF.

The chain is built from TRBV2 and TRBJ1-2; maybe TRBD1 (6 bases). Germline values: CDR1 SNHLY, CDR2 FYNNEI. This CDR3 has 14 residues. V lost 6 bases and J lost 4, with 15 bases in between. The CDR3 bases are TGTGCCAGCAGCGGCAGGGGCGTAGCCTATGGCTACACCTTC. Translation: CASSGRGVAYGYTF. The full variable domain, its missing parts supplied by reference TRBV2 and TRBJ1-2, is EPEVTQTPSHQVTQMGQEVILRCVPISNHLYFYWYRQILGQKVEFLVSFYNNEISEKSEIFDDQFSVERPDGSNFTLKIRSTKLEDSAMYFCASSGRGVAYGYTFGSGTRLTVV.

This chain links TRBV7-9 with TRBJ1-4; D not resolved. The CDR3 has 16 amino acids. CDR1 is SEHNR, CDR2 FQNEAQ, per germline (reference sequence). V was trimmed by 5 bases and J by 3 bases, leaving 16 bases between them. The CDR3 DNA sequence: TGTGCCAGCAGCGAAGACTGGGGATTAGCTAATGAAAAACTGTTTTTT. It specifies CASSEDWGLANEKLFF. The full variable domain, completed using reference TRBV7-9 and TRBJ1-4, is DTGVSQNPRHKITKRGQNVTFRCDPISEHNRLYWYRQTLGQGPEFLTYFQNEAQLEKSRLLSDRFSAERPKGSFSTLEIQRTEQGDSAMYLCASSEDWGLANEKLFFGSGTQLSVL.

The V and J genes are TRBV29-1 and TRBJ2-7; D remains unclear. The ends were cut back, 6 bases at V and 2 bases at J, with 11 bases in the middle. From germline, CDR1 is SQVTM and CDR2 ANQGSEA. The CDR3 totals 12 residues. The CDR3 sequence is CSVTDTAYEQYF. The CDR3 nucleotides are TGCAGCGTCACCGATACCGCCTACGAGCAGTACTTC.

A remark on this clone: Other DNA sequences in the same sample also yield this CDR3. V usage is TRBV7-9 and J usage is TRBJ2-5; TRBD1 agrees at 7 bases. The CDR3 covers 14 residues. With 5 bases clipped from V and 2 bases from J, the junction kept 5 bases outside the gene matches. Germline V gene sequence: CDR1 SEHNR, CDR2 FQNEAQ (reference sequence). The CDR3: CASSPRQGQETQYF. The CDR3 bases are TGTGCCAGCAGCCCAAGACAGGGACAAGAGACCCAGTACTTC. Drawing the rest from reference TRBV7-9 and TRBJ2-5, the complete variable domain is DTGVSQNPRHKITKRGQNVTFRCDPISEHNRLYWYRQTLGQGPEFLTYFQNEAQLEKSRLLSDRFSAERPKGSFSTLEIQRTEQGDSAMYLCASSPRQGQETQYFGPGTRLLVL.

As concerns this clone: At the DNA level, this CDR3 is encoded by other sequences in the same sample as well. V usage is TRBV19 and J usage is TRBJ2-1; D gene uncertain. Germline CDR1 reads LNHDA; CDR2 reads SQIVND (reference sequence). Trimming took 3 bases from V and 5 from J, leaving 8 bases between them. The CDR3 consists of 13 residues. DNA of the CDR3: TGTGCCAGTAGTATCAGTCTGAACAATGAGCAGTTCTTC. Its translation is CASSISLNNEQFF.

The rearrangement links TRBV29-1 to TRBJ2-3; D is undetermined. Germline loops: CDR1 SQVTM, CDR2 ANQGSEA. The CDR3 is 14 amino acids. The germline V and J ends were trimmed by 3 bases and 0 bases, with 10 bases remaining between them. This CDR3 reads CSVEAEPSTDTQYF. The CDR3 DNA reads as TGCAGCGTTGAGGCGGAGCCTAGCACAGATACGCAGTATTTT.

This chain connects TRBV27 to TRBJ2-3; D remains ambiguous. Trimming removed 3 bases from V and 4 bases from J, with 8 bases in between. This CDR3 has 13 amino acids. Germline V gene data show CDR1 as MNHEY and CDR2 as SMNVEV (reference sequence). CDR3 loop: CASSFSYPDTQYF. The CDR3 region has the DNA TGTGCCAGCAGTTTTTCCTACCCAGATACGCAGTATTTT.

The rearrangement joins TRBV28 to TRBJ2-7; unclear D gene. The length of the CDR3 is 16 residues. Trimming cost V 3 bases and J 7 bases, with 22 bases left between them. The germline CDR1 and CDR2 sequences are MDHEN and SYDVKM. The CDR3 is CASSFRPGFGLREQYF. CDR3 nucleotides: TGTGCCAGCAGTTTTCGGCCTGGCTTTGGGTTGAGGGAGCAGTACTTC.

The chain uses TRBV12-5 and TRBJ1-1; the D gene is possibly TRBD1 (5 bases). This CDR3 is built from 14 residues. The germline V and J ends were trimmed by 4 bases and 0 bases, with 9 bases remaining between them. Germline V gene lookup returns CDR1 LGHNT and CDR2 FRNRAP. The CDR3 region has the DNA TGTGCTAGTGGTTGGGGGAACATGAACACTGAAGCTTTCTTT. It is translated as CASGWGNMNTEAFF.

The sample holds one count of this clone. This chain uses TRBV29-1 with TRBJ2-5; D is undetermined. The CDR3 loop spans 11 amino acids. Per the germline V gene, CDR1 is SQVTM and CDR2 is ANQGSEA. Trimming pared 4 bases from V and 5 bases from J, leaving 8 bases between. The CDR3 here is CSVASSETQYF. In nucleotides, the CDR3 is TGCAGCGTTGCATCGTCGGAGACCCAGTACTTC.

This clone came up once. The genes are TRBV19 and TRBJ1-1, with TRBD1 matching 7 bases. This CDR3 contains 15 residues. With V trimmed by 3 bases and J by 2 bases, 6 bases remained unmatched. Germline lookup yields CDR1 LNHDA and CDR2 SQIVND (reference sequence). The CDR3 DNA reads as TGTGCCAGTAGTATGGGGACAGAACTCAACACTGAAGCTTTCTTT. Encoded protein: CASSMGTELNTEAFF.

This chain uses TRBV11-2 with TRBJ1-2; 7 bases line up with TRBD1. J gave up 4 bases and V 4 bases, and 6 bases lay outside the gene matches. Germline CDR1 SGHAT, CDR2 FQNNGV. This CDR3 comprises 14 residues. The CDR3 here is CASSYGTVGYGYTF. CDR3 nucleotide sequence: TGTGCCAGCAGCTACGGGACAGTCGGCTATGGCTACACCTTC.

As concerns this clone: Other DNA sequences of this sample code for an identical CDR3. This chain connects TRBV27 to TRBJ2-5; no clear D. The V and J ends lost 3 bases and 2 bases respectively, with 22 bases between them. Germline CDR1 MNHEY, CDR2 SMNVEV (reference sequence). The CDR3 consists of 18 residues. As DNA, the CDR3 is TGTGCCAGCAGTTTTAAAGGCGGCAGGAACATGGGGCAAGAGACCCAGTACTTC. This gives the protein CASSFKGGRNMGQETQYF.

This chain links TRBV9 with TRBJ2-3; 7 bases match TRBD2. With V trimmed by 3 bases and J by 2 bases, 15 bases remained unmatched. The germline V gene has CDR1 SGDLS and CDR2 YYNGEE. This CDR3 has 18 residues. CDR3 DNA sequence: TGTGCCAGCAGCGACCCTCGGGGGAGCGGGGTAATCACAGATACGCAGTATTTT. This codes for CASSDPRGSGVITDTQYF.

The count of this clone is one. This chain uses TRBV29-1 with TRBJ2-7, with D perhaps matching TRBD2 (6 bases). Germline CDR1 SQVTM, CDR2 ANQGSEA. The CDR3 extends over 12 amino acids. V lost 4 bases, J lost 5 bases, and 12 bases lay in between. CDR3 sequence (DNA): TGCAGCGTTGTCGGGAGCCATCACGAGCAGTACTTC. Protein: CSVVGSHHEQYF.

The chain links TRBV6-5 to TRBJ2-3, with a tentative D call TRBD2 (5 bases). In germline, CDR1 is MNHEY, CDR2 SVGAGI. The CDR3 extends over 14 amino acids. V shed 6 bases and J shed 0 bases, with 10 bases lying between them. This chain's CDR3 is CASRSAGSTDTQYF. CDR3 sequence (DNA): TGTGCCAGCAGAAGCGCGGGTAGCACAGATACGCAGTATTTT.

On this clone itself: This CDR3 is also generated by other DNA sequences in the sample. The chain uses TRBV27 and TRBJ2-1, with 14 bases fitting TRBD2. This CDR3 has 16 amino acids. Germline V gene lookup returns CDR1 MNHEY and CDR2 SMNVEV (reference sequence). V trimming: 2 bases; J trimming: 6 bases; junction bases outside the gene matches: 3. In nucleotides, the CDR3 is TGTGCCAGCAGTTTACTTGGGACTAGCGGGAGCAATGAGCAGTTCTTC. Protein product: CASSLLGTSGSNEQFF.

V usage is TRBV7-9 and J usage is TRBJ2-4, with a weak D call TRBD2 (6 bases). The CDR3 is made up of 16 amino acids. The germline gives CDR1 SEHNR, CDR2 FQNEAQ (reference sequence). V dropped 4 bases and J dropped 0 bases, with 13 bases sitting between them. CDR3 sequence reads: CASSSQRALAKNIQYF. As DNA, the CDR3 is TGTGCCAGCAGCTCGCAGCGGGCCTTAGCCAAAAACATTCAGTACTTC. Drawing the rest from reference TRBV7-9 and TRBJ2-4, the complete variable domain is DTGVSQNPRHKITKRGQNVTFRCDPISEHNRLYWYRQTLGQGPEFLTYFQNEAQLEKSRLLSDRFSAERPKGSFSTLEIQRTEQGDSAMYLCASSSQRALAKNIQYFGAGTRLSVL.

This clone was observed a single time. The chain has TRBV27 and TRBJ2-1; D perhaps matches TRBD1 (6 bases). This CDR3 region has 13 residues. Germline CDR1 reads MNHEY; CDR2 reads SMNVEV (reference sequence). V was cut by 2 bases and J by 6 bases, with 8 bases left in between. The CDR3 here is CASSLGQTNEQFF. The CDR3 DNA sequence: TGTGCCAGCAGTTTAGGACAGACCAATGAGCAGTTCTTC.